The clone carrying this TCR beta chain was observed at least ten times. Its antigen is unidentified. The V and J ends lost 1 base and 0 bases, in that order; junction bases with no gene match: 6. This CDR3 contains 16 residues. Germline CDR1 DFQATT, CDR2 SNEGSKA (reference sequence). The data were taken from a study of T cells after yellow fever vaccination. MiXCR, run by TCRdb on the 5' RACE reads, gives a single entry per CDR3 protein. The data hold tens of thousands of distinct CDR3 sequences, with approximately 7% observed a single time. Study results and caveats: Overlap between CD4 and CD8 compartments was detected for a small share of clonotypes.

The chain couples TRBV20-1 to TRBJ1-5; TRBD1 aligns across 7 bases. The sequencing here drew on CD8+ T cells sorted from PBMCs, taken 15 days after the yellow fever booster vaccination. The sequence was collected from a man under 40 who received the YFV17D yellow fever vaccine. In DNA, the CDR3 is TGCAGTGCTAGAGGTGGGACAGCCTATAGCAATCAGCCCCAGCATTTT. Translation gives CSARGGTAYSNQPQHF.